This TCR beta chain stems from a study of beta chain features in type 1 diabetes. V lost 0 bases and J lost 0, with 16 bases in between. The CDR3 spans 18 residues. CDR1 and CDR2 from the germline V gene are SGDLS and YYNGEE. Expressed TCRB transcripts were sequenced because the entire RNA isolate underwent reverse transcription. TCRdb's copy holds only in-frame clones and misses some; the assay was immunoSEQ multiplex PCR. The repertoire holds hundreds of thousands of clones, with around a sixth as singletons. This chain connects TRBV9 to TRBJ2-1; no clear D. Sequencing used naive CD4+ T cells from blood. The source of this sequence is a young man in good health. The CDR3 spells CASSVGVPGRSSYNEQFF. The CDR3 DNA sequence: TGTGCCAGCAGCGTAGGGGTGCCTGGACGGAGCTCCTACAATGAGCAGTTCTTC.